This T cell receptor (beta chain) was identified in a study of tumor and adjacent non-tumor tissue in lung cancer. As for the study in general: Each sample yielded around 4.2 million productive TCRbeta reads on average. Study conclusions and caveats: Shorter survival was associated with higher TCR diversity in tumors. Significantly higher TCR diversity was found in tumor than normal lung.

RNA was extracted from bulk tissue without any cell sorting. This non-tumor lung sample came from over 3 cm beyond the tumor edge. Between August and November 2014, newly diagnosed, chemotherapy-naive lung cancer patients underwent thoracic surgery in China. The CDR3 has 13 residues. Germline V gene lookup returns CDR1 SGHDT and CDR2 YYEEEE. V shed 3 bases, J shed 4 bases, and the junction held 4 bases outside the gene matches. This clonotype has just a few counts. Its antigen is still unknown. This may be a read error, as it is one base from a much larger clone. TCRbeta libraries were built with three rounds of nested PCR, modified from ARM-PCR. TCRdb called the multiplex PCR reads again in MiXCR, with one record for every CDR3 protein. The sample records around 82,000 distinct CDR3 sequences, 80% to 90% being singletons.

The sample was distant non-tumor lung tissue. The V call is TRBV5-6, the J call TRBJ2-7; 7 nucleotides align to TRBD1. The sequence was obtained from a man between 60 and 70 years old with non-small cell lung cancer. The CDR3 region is CASSWDSNYEQYF. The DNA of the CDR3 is TGTGCCAGCAGCTGGGACAGCAATTACGAGCAGTACTTC.